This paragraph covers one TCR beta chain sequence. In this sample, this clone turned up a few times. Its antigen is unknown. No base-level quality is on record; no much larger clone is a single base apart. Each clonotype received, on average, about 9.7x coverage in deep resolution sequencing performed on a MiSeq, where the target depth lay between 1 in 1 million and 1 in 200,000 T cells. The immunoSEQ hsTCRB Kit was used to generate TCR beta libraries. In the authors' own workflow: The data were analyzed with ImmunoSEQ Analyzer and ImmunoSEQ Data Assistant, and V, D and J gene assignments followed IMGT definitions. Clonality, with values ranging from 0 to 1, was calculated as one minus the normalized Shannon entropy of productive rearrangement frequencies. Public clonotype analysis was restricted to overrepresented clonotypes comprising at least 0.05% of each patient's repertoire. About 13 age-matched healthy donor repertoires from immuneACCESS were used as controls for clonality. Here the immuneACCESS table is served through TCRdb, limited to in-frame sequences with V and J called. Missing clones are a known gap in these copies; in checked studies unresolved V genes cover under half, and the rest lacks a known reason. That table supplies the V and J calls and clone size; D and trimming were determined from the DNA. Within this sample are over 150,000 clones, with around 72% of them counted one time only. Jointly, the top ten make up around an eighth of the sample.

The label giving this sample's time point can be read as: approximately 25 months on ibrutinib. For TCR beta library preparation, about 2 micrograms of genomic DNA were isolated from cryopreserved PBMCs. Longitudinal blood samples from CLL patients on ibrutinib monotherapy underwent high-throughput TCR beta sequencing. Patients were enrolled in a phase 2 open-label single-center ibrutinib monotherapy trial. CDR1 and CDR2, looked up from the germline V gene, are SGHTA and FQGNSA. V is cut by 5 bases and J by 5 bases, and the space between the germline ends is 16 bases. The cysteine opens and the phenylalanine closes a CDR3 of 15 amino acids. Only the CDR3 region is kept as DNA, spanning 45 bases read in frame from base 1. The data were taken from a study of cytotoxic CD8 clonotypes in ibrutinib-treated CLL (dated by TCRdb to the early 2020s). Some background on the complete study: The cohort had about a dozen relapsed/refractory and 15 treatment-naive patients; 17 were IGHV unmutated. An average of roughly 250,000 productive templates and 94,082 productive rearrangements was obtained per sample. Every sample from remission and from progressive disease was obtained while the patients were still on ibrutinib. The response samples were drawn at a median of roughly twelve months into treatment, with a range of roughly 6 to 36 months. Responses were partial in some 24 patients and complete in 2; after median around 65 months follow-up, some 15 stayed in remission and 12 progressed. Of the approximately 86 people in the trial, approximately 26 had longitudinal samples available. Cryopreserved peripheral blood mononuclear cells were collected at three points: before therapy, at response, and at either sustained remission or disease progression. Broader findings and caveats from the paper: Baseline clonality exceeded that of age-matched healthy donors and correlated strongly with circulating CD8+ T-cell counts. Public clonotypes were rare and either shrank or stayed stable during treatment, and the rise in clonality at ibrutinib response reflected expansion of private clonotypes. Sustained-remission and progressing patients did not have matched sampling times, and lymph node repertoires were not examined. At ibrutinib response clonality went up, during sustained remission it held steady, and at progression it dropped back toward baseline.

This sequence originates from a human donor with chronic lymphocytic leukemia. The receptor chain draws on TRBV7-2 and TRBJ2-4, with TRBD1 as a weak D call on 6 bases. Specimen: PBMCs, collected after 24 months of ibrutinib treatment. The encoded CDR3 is CASSLYQGRENIQYF. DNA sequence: TGTGCCAGCAGCCTTTACCAGGGGCGCGAAAACATTCAGTACTTC.